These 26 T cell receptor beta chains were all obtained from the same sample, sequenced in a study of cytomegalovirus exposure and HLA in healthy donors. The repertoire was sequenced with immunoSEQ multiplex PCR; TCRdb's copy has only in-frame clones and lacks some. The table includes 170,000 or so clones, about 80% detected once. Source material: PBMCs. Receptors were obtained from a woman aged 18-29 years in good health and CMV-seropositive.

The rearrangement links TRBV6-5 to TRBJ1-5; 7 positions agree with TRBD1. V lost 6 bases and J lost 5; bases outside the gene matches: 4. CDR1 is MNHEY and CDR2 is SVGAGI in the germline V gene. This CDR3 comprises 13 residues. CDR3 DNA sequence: TGTGCCAGCAGACGGGACAGAGATCAGCCCCAGCATTTT. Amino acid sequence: CASRRDRDQPQHF.

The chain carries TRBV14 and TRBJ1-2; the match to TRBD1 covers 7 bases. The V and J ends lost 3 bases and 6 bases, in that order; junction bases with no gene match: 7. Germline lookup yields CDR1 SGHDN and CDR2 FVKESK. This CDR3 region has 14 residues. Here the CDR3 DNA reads TGTGCCAGCAGCCATTTAAGAACAGGGGATGGCTACACCTTC. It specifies CASSHLRTGDGYTF. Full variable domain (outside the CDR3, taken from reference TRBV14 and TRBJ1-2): EAGVTQFPSHSVIEKGQTVTLRCDPISGHDNLYWYRRVMGKEIKFLLHFVKESKQDESGMPNNRFLAERTGGTYSTLKVQPAELEDSGVYFCASSHLRTGDGYTFGSGTRLTVV.

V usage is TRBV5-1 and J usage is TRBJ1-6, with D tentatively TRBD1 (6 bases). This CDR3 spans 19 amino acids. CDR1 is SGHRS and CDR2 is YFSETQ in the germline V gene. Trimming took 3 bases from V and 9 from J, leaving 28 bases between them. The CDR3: CASSSIPGQALMSSSPLHF. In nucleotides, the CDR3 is TGCGCCAGCAGCTCAATACCGGGACAAGCCTTGATGAGTAGTTCACCCCTCCACTTT.

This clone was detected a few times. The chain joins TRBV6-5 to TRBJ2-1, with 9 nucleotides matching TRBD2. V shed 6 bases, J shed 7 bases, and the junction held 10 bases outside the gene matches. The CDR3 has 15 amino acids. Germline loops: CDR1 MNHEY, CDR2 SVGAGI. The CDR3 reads CASRLSRTSVNEQFF. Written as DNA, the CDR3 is TGTGCCAGCAGACTTTCCAGGACTAGCGTGAATGAGCAGTTCTTC.

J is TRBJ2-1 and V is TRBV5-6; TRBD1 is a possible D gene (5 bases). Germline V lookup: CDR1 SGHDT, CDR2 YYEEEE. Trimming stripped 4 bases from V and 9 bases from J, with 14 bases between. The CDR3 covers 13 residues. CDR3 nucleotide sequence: TGTGCCAGCAGCCCTATACAGGTTGGTGAGCAGTTCTTC. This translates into CASSPIQVGEQFF. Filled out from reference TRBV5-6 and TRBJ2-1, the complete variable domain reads DAGVTQSPTHLIKTRGQQVTLRCSPKSGHDTVSWYQQALGQGPQFIFQYYEEEERQRGNFPDRFSGHQFPNYSSELNVNALLLGDSALYLCASSPIQVGEQFFGPGTRLTVL.

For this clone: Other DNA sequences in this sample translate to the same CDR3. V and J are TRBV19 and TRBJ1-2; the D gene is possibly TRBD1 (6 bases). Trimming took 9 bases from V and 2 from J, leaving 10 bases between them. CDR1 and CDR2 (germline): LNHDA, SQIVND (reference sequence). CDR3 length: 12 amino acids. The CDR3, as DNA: TGTGCCAGCAGCGGACAGAACTATGGCTACACCTTC. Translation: CASSGQNYGYTF.

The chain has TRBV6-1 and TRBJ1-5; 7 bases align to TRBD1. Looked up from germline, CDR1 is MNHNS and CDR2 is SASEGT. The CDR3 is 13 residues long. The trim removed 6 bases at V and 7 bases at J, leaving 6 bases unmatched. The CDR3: CASRTTGDQPQHF. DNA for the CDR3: TGTGCCAGCAGGACAACAGGGGACCAGCCCCAGCATTTT.

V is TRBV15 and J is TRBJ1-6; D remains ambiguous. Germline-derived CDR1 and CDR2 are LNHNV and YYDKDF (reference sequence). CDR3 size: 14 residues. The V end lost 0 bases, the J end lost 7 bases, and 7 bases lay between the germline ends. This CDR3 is CATSREPGNSPLHF. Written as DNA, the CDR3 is TGTGCCACCAGCAGAGAACCCGGGAATTCACCCCTCCACTTT.

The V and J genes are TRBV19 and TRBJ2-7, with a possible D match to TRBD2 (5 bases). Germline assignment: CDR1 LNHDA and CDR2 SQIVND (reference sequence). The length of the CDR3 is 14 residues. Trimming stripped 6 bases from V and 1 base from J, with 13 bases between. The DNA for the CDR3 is TGTGCCAGTAGCCTCGGGGTAGGTTCCTACGAGCAGTACTTC. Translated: CASSLGVGSYEQYF.

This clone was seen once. Here the CDR3 DNA reads TGTGCCAGCAGCCGGTGGGCAGGTCCCGGGGAGCTGTTTTTT. Amino acids: CASSRWAGPGELFF. The genes are TRBV6-4 and TRBJ2-2, with D unclear. Germline V gives CDR1 MRHNA, CDR2 SNTAGT. Trimming removed 6 bases from V and 6 bases from J, with 14 bases in between. CDR3 length: 14 residues.

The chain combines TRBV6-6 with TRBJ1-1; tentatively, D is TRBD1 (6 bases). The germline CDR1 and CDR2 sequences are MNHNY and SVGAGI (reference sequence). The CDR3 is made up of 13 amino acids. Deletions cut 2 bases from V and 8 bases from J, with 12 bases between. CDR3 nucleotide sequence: TGTGCCAGCAGTTACGGAGGACAGTTCGAAGCTTTCTTT. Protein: CASSYGGQFEAFF.

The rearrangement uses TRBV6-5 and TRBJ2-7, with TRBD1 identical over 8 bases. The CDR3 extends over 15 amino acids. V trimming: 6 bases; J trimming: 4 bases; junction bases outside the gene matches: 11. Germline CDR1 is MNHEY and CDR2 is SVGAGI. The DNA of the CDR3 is TGTGCCAGCAGCCCCCTCGGGACAGGATTTTACGAGCAGTACTTC. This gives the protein CASSPLGTGFYEQYF.

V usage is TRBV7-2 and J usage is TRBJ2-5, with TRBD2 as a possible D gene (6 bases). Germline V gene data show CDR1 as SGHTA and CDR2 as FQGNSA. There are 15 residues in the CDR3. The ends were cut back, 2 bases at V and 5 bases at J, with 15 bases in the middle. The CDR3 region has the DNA TGTGCCAGCAGCTTAACCAGGCTAGCGTTTGAGACCCAGTACTTC. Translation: CASSLTRLAFETQYF.

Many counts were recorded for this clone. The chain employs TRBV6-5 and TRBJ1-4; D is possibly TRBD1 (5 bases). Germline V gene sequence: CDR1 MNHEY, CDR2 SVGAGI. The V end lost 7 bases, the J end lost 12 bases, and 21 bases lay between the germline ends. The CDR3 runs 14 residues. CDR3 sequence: CASINGVQGRELFF. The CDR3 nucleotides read TGTGCCAGCATCAACGGCGTCCAGGGCAGGGAACTGTTTTTT.

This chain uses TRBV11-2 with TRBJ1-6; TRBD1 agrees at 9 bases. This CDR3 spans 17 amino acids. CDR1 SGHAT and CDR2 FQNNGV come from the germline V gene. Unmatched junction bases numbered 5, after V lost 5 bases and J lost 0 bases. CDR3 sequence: CASSPQDRGSYNSPLHF. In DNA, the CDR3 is TGTGCCAGCAGCCCGCAGGACAGGGGCTCCTATAATTCACCCCTCCACTTT.

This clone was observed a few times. CDR3 residues: CASSESRRDTGELFF. The CDR3 DNA sequence: TGTGCCAGCAGTGAATCACGCAGGGACACCGGGGAGCTGTTTTTT. The V call is TRBV25-1, the J call TRBJ2-2; a possible D gene is TRBD1 (5 bases). The length of the CDR3 is 15 residues. Trimming shortened V by 1 base and J by 3 bases, and 9 bases separated the two germline ends. Germline-derived CDR1 and CDR2 are MGHDK and SYGVNS.

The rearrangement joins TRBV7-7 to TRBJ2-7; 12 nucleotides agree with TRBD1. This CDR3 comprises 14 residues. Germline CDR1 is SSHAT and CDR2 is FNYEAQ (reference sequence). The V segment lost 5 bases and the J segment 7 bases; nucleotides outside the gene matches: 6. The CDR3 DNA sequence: TGTGCCAGCAGCACGGGGACAGGGGGCGGTGAGCAGTACTTC. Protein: CASSTGTGGGEQYF.

CDR3 loop: CASKRTGPLGREAFF. CDR3 nucleotide sequence: TGTGCCAGCAAAAGGACAGGGCCGTTGGGGAGAGAAGCTTTCTTT. The genes are TRBV7-8 and TRBJ1-1, with TRBD1 matching 8 bases. This CDR3 region has 15 residues. With V trimmed by 7 bases and J by 8 bases, 15 bases remained unmatched. The germline gives CDR1 SGHVS, CDR2 FQNEAQ. The complete variable domain, with remaining parts taken from reference TRBV7-8 and TRBJ1-1, reads GAGVSQSPRYKVAKRGQDVALRCDPISGHVSLFWYQQALGQGPEFLTYFQNEAQLDKSGLPSDRFFAERPEGSVSTLKIQRTQQEDSAVYLCASKRTGPLGREAFFGQGTRLTVV.

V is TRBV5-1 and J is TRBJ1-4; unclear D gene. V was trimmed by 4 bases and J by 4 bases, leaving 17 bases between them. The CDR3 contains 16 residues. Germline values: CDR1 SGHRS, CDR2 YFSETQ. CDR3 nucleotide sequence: TGCGCCAGCAGCCGGATGCGCGGGTCCCTTAATGAAAAACTGTTTTTT. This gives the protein CASSRMRGSLNEKLFF.

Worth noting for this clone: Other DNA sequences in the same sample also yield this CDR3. This CDR3 reads CASSLGGEETQYF. Here the CDR3 DNA reads TGTGCCAGCTCCCTCGGGGGGGAAGAGACCCAGTACTTC. V gene TRBV6-5 combines with J gene TRBJ2-5; 8 bases are a match to TRBD2. V was clipped by 8 bases and J by 3 bases; unmatched bases: 5. CDR1 is MNHEY, CDR2 SVGAGI, per germline. This CDR3 is built from 13 residues.

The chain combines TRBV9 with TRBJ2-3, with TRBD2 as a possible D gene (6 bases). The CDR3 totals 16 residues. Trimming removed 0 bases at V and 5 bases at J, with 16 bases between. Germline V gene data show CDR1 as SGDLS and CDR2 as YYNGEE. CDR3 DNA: TGTGCCAGCAGCGTAGCAGGCGGGGTGGGGAGAGATACGCAGTATTTT. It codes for CASSVAGGVGRDTQYF.

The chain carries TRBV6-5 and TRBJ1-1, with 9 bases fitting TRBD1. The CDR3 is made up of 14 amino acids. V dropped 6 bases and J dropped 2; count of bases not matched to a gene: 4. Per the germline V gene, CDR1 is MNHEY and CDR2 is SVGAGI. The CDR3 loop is CASRRTGDNTEAFF. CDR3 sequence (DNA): TGTGCCAGCAGGAGGACAGGGGACAACACTGAAGCTTTCTTT.

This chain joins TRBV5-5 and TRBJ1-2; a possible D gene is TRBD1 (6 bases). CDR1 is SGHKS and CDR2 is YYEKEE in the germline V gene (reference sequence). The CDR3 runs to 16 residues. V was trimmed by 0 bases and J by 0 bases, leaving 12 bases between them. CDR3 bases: TGTGCCAGCAGCTTGGTACCAGGGGCGACTAACTATGGCTACACCTTC. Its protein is CASSLVPGATNYGYTF.

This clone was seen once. DNA of the CDR3: TGCAGCGTTGGGGCGGGGCGGGGGCAGTACTTC. It yields the protein CSVGAGRGQYF. The chain combines TRBV29-1 with TRBJ2-7; a weak D match, TRBD2 (6 bases). Germline V gives CDR1 SQVTM, CDR2 ANQGSEA. Trimming left V 4 bases short and J 9 bases short, with 13 bases between. The CDR3 consists of 11 residues.

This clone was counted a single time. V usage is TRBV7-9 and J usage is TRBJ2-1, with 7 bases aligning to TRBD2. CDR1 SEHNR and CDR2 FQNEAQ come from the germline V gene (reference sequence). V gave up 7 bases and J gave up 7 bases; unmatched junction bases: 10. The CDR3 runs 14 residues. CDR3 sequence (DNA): TGTGCCAGCACTCGAGCGGGGTCGAGGAATGAGCAGTTCTTC. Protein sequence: CASTRAGSRNEQFF.

This chain's CDR3 is CASSQSGGGETQYF. CDR3 DNA sequence: TGTGCCAGCAGCCAAAGCGGGGGCGGGGAGACCCAGTACTTC. J is TRBJ2-5 and V is TRBV7-3; 8 nucleotides agree with TRBD2. Germline-derived CDR1 and CDR2 are SGHTA and FQGTGA. Trimming took 5 bases from V and 5 from J; bases not matched to a gene: 7. CDR3 length equals 14 residues.